The 27 T cell receptor beta chains below come from one sample, sequenced in a study of CD8+CD57+ T cells in acquired aplastic anemia. It was genomic DNA that served as the template for profiling TCR beta VDJ and CDR3. From the reads, TCRdb called clonotypes with MiXCR, one entry per CDR3 protein. The sample carries just over 400,000 distinct CDR3 sequences, 65% to 80% recorded once. Sequences were obtained from sorted CD4+, CD8+, or CD8+CD57+ T cells (not recorded which) from PBMCs. These receptors came from a human donor in good health, serving as a control.

This clonotype was counted ten times or more. The chain's CDR3 is CSARGQGTVSSYNSPLHF. As DNA, the CDR3 is TGCAGTGCTAGAGGGCAGGGGACCGTAAGCTCCTATAATTCACCCCTCCACTTT. The rearrangement links TRBV20-1 to TRBJ1-6; maybe TRBD1 (6 bases). The CDR3 runs to 18 residues. The V and J ends lost 1 base and 0 bases respectively, with 16 bases between them. Germline CDR1 DFQATT, CDR2 SNEGSKA (reference sequence).

As for this clonotype: One end of the junction varies from germline; a read error may be responsible. The V gene is TRBV7-7, the J gene TRBJ2-5, with D uncertain. Looked up from germline, CDR1 is SSHAT and CDR2 is FNYEAQ (reference sequence). The CDR3 sequence is 15 residues long. The CDR3 loop is CASSLSAQETQYLYF. The CDR3 region has the DNA TGTGCTAGCAGCTTATCAGCCCAAGAGACCCAGTACCTCTACTTC.

This clonotype was detected ten times or more. CDR3 bases: TGCAGTGCTAGAGATGTGCAAAATACGATCTATGGCTACACCTTC. Translation gives CSARDVQNTIYGYTF. The chain employs TRBV20-1 and TRBJ1-2, with D unresolved. Germline values: CDR1 DFQATT, CDR2 SNEGSKA (reference sequence). The CDR3 spans 15 residues. Trimming cost V 0 bases and J 4 bases, with 15 bases left between them.

This clonotype showed up many times. The chain uses TRBV20-1 and TRBJ2-1; D might be TRBD2 (6 bases). The V end lost 3 bases, the J end lost 10 bases, and 16 bases lay between the germline ends. The CDR3 contains 13 residues. CDR1 and CDR2 (germline): DFQATT, SNEGSKA (reference sequence). This chain's CDR3 is CSASSGDAREQFF. The CDR3 bases are TGCAGTGCTAGTTCGGGAGACGCTAGGGAGCAGTTCTTC.

This clonotype appeared a single time. The rearrangement joins TRBV4-1 to TRBJ2-5, with 13 positions matching TRBD2. Trimming at V came to 7 bases and at J to 5 bases, leaving 7 bases not matched to a gene. The germline V gene has CDR1 MGHRA and CDR2 YSYEKL. The CDR3 runs to 15 residues. The CDR3 reads CASILLAGGRETQYF. The DNA of the CDR3 is TGCGCCAGCATCCTACTAGCGGGGGGGCGTGAGACCCAGTACTTC.

V and J are TRBV7-3 and TRBJ1-5; unclear D gene. The CDR3 spans 15 residues. Germline CDR1 and CDR2: SGHTA and FQGTGA. Trimming cost V 8 bases and J 8 bases, with 22 bases left between them. CDR3: CASAAWGGRTEPQHF. The CDR3 nucleotides read TGTGCCAGCGCAGCCTGGGGAGGGAGAACAGAGCCCCAGCATTTT. Drawing the rest from reference TRBV7-3 and TRBJ1-5, the complete variable domain is GAGVSQTPSNKVTEKGKYVELRCDPISGHTALYWYRQSLGQGPEFLIYFQGTGAADDSGLPNDRFFAVRPEGSVSTLKIQRTERGDSAVYLCASAAWGGRTEPQHFGDGTRLSIL.

Details on this clonotype: The final CDR3 position lacks the conserved phenylalanine or tryptophan, pointing to a likely read error. The DNA is left out, because the CDR3 cannot be placed on it with certainty; the CDR3 is given as TCRdb lists it. This chain joins TRBV9 and TRBJ1-1; TRBD1, the D gene given by the table, was not confirmed from the DNA. The V gene's germline CDR1 is SGDLS and CDR2 YYNGEE. 13 amino acids form the CDR3, both terminal residues included. CDR3 in amino acids: CASSLRQGIEDYL.

Comments on this clonotype: The missing conserved phenylalanine or tryptophan at the end of this CDR3 makes a read error likely. The rearrangement uses TRBV7-2 and TRBJ2-7, with D uncertain. The V and J ends lost 5 bases and 4 bases respectively, with 9 bases between them. The CDR3 length is 12 residues. The germline V gene encodes CDR1 SGHTA and CDR2 FQGNSA. This CDR3 reads CASSEPRYEQYY. Written as DNA, the CDR3 is TGTGCCAGCAGCGAGCCGCGATACGAGCAGTACTAC.

The V and J genes are TRBV4-3 and TRBJ1-4; D possibly corresponds to TRBD1 (6 bases). The CDR3 consists of 16 residues. V lost 4 bases to trimming and J lost 10 bases, with 22 bases between them. Germline V gene sequence: CDR1 LGHNA, CDR2 YSLEER. Written as DNA, the CDR3 is TGCGCCAGCAGCCCAGGACTAAACACAGGGAGTGGAAAACTGTTTTTT. Amino acid sequence: CASSPGLNTGSGKLFF.

The rearrangement uses TRBV20-1 and TRBJ2-5, with D possibly being TRBD1 (6 bases). The CDR3 length is 16 residues. From germline, CDR1 is DFQATT and CDR2 SNEGSKA (reference sequence). The V end lost 5 bases, the J end lost 5 bases, and 24 bases lay between the germline ends. The CDR3 sequence: CSAQLWTAYRSETQYF. As DNA, the CDR3 is TGCAGTGCTCAACTCTGGACAGCTTATAGGTCGGAGACCCAGTACTTC.

The chain uses TRBV5-4 and TRBJ1-5, with D possibly being TRBD1 (5 bases). CDR1 and CDR2 (germline): SGHNT, YYREEE (reference sequence). V was pared by 2 bases and J by 6 bases, with 9 bases between. CDR3 length: 13 residues. The DNA of the CDR3 is TGTGCCAGCAGCTTTGGGACTAGTCAGCCCCAGCATTTT. Encoded protein: CASSFGTSQPQHF.

This clonotype was detected many times. The chain joins TRBV7-8 to TRBJ2-3; 9 bases line up with TRBD1. The ends lost 5 bases at V and 3 bases at J; junction bases unmatched: 21. The germline V gene has CDR1 SGHVS and CDR2 FQNEAQ. This CDR3 comprises 20 residues. CDR3 amino acids: CASSRQPGQGAGGVTDTQYF. In DNA form, the CDR3 reads TGTGCCAGCAGCCGACAGCCGGGACAGGGAGCAGGAGGGGTAACAGATACGCAGTATTTT.

The chain has TRBV20-1 and TRBJ2-1, with 10 bases fitting TRBD2. Looked up from germline, CDR1 is DFQATT and CDR2 is SNEGSKA (reference sequence). The CDR3 runs to 15 residues. Losses at the gene ends were 5 bases for V and 0 bases for J; bases not matched to a gene: 4. The CDR3 loop is CSARSSGSSYNEQFF. The CDR3 DNA follows: TGCAGTGCTCGATCTAGCGGGAGCTCCTACAATGAGCAGTTCTTC.

The genes are TRBV9 and TRBJ1-6, with unresolved D. The CDR3 has 14 residues. Per germline, CDR1 SGDLS and CDR2 YYNGEE. V lost 0 bases, J lost 19 bases, and 20 bases lay in between. The CDR3 DNA is TGTGCCAGCAGCGTAGCGCCAAGCACAGATACGCAGCACTTT. Protein product: CASSVAPSTDTQHF. The variable domain in full, with the rest retrieved from reference TRBV9 and TRBJ1-6, is DSGVTQTPKHLITATGQRVTLRCSPRSGDLSVYWYQQSLDQGLQFLIQYYNGEERAKGNILERFSAQQFPDLHSELNLSSLELGDSALYFCASSVAPSTDTQHFGNGTRLTVT.

The gene calls are TRBV19 and TRBJ2-7, with 9 bases matching TRBD1. Germline V lookup: CDR1 LNHDA, CDR2 SQIVND (reference sequence). The V gene end was trimmed by 8 bases and the J gene end by 3 bases; junction bases not matched to a gene: 2. CDR3 length: 12 residues. The CDR3 protein is CASLGQGYEQYF. Here the CDR3 DNA reads TGTGCCAGTTTGGGACAGGGCTACGAGCAGTACTTC.

The rearrangement links TRBV10-3 to TRBJ2-2; tentative D call: TRBD1 (6 bases). The CDR3 is made up of 15 amino acids. V lost 10 bases to trimming and J lost 6 bases, with 21 bases between them. From germline, CDR1 is ENHRY and CDR2 SYGVKD. The CDR3 bases are TGTGCCAGCAGGGGCTGGGGATTGGACGCCGGGGAGCTGTTTTTT. It encodes CASRGWGLDAGELFF.

V is TRBV11-1 and J is TRBJ1-1; TRBD1 agrees at 7 bases. CDR1 and CDR2 from the germline V gene are SGHAT and FQDESV (reference sequence). V gave up 4 bases and J gave up 6 bases; unmatched junction bases: 5. CDR3 size: 13 residues. CDR3 sequence: CASSSLGQAEAFF. Here the CDR3 DNA reads TGTGCCAGCAGCTCCCTAGGACAGGCTGAAGCTTTCTTT.

Here the CDR3 DNA reads TGTGCCAGTAGCGCCCGGGGGGGCGGCGGGTATTTT. It codes for CASSARGGGGYF. The chain recombines TRBV7-2 with TRBJ2-3; 8 bases map to TRBD2. The V gene's germline CDR1 is SGHTA and CDR2 FQGNSA. CDR3 size: 12 residues. V lost 9 bases and J lost 14; bases outside the gene matches: 13.

V usage is TRBV5-5 and J usage is TRBJ2-7; no clear D. Per the germline V gene, CDR1 is SGHKS and CDR2 is YYEKEE (reference sequence). V was clipped by 0 bases and J by 3 bases, with 7 bases between them. CDR3 length: 13 amino acids. This CDR3 is CASSLVVGYEQYF. The CDR3 coding sequence is TGTGCCAGCAGCTTGGTAGTGGGCTACGAGCAGTACTTC.

Points on this clonotype: Lacking the conserved final phenylalanine or tryptophan, this CDR3 likely reflects a read error. V is TRBV19 and J is TRBJ1-3, with a tentative D call TRBD1 (6 bases). With 7 bases removed from V and 8 bases from J, the gap between germline ends came to 15 bases. In germline, CDR1 is LNHDA, CDR2 SQIVND (reference sequence). The CDR3 totals 13 residues. CDR3 sequence reads: CASNLGTQHTIYL. In nucleotides, the CDR3 is TGTGCCAGTAATCTAGGGACACAACACACCATATATCTT.

This clonotype turned up a few times. CDR3 DNA sequence: TGTGCCTGGAATCGTAGAGGAGATACGCAGTATTTT. The encoded protein is CAWNRRGDTQYF. The genes are TRBV30 and TRBJ2-3; D is unresolved. Germline CDR1 is GTSNPN and CDR2 is SVGIG (reference sequence). The CDR3 is 12 amino acids. The germline V and J ends were trimmed by 4 bases and 5 bases, with 10 bases remaining between them.

Points on this clonotype: As the CDR3 is not closed by the conserved phenylalanine or tryptophan, this likely results from a read error. The limits of the CDR3 on the DNA are not certain, so only TCRdb's listed CDR3 is given. This chain joins TRBV2 and TRBJ2-7. Germline values: CDR1 SNHLY, CDR2 FYNNEI. The length of the CDR3 is 14 amino acids, counting both ends. Here the CDR3 reads CASSAWPASYEQQY.

This clonotype came up many times. The chain uses TRBV6-5 and TRBJ2-5; D may be TRBD1 or TRBD2 (6 bases each). Germline V CDR1 and CDR2: MNHEY, SVGAGI. This CDR3 contains 16 residues. V was trimmed by 0 bases and J by 1 base, leaving 12 bases between them. The CDR3 reads CASSYSRRGVQETQYF. CDR3 in DNA: TGTGCCAGCAGTTACTCCCGGAGGGGGGTCCAAGAGACCCAGTACTTC.

The rearrangement joins TRBV11-2 to TRBJ2-1, with TRBD2 matching 12 bases. This CDR3 region has 16 residues. Germline trimming cut 1 base from V and 7 bases from J; bases unmatched to any gene: 5. Germline-derived CDR1 and CDR2 are SGHAT and FQNNGV. The CDR3 loop reads CASSLVLAGGRNEQFF. The CDR3 DNA sequence: TGTGCCAGCAGCTTAGTTCTAGCGGGGGGGCGGAATGAGCAGTTCTTC.

In this sample, this clonotype turned up many times. The rearrangement joins TRBV11-2 to TRBJ2-1, with D perhaps being TRBD1 or TRBD2 (6 bases each). The length of the CDR3 is 13 residues. Trimming stripped 8 bases from V and 8 bases from J, with 16 bases between. Per the germline V gene, CDR1 is SGHAT and CDR2 is FQNNGV. This CDR3 reads CASVGRGRDEQFF. DNA for the CDR3: TGTGCCAGCGTGGGACGGGGGCGGGATGAGCAGTTCTTC.

This clonotype turned up a few times. The V call is TRBV20-1, the J call TRBJ2-3, with D perhaps being TRBD1 or TRBD2 (6 bases each). V lost 6 bases to trimming and J lost 1 base, with 11 bases between them. CDR1 and CDR2 from the germline V gene are DFQATT and SNEGSKA (reference sequence). CDR3 length equals 13 residues. For the CDR3, the DNA is TGCAGTGCCGAGGGGGGAGGCACAGATACGCAGTATTTT. Encoded protein: CSAEGGGTDTQYF.

With respect to this clonotype: Because it lacks the conserved phenylalanine or tryptophan at the end, this CDR3 is likely a read error. No DNA is shown, since the ends of the CDR3 on it are uncertain; the CDR3 is the one TCRdb lists. The V and J genes are TRBV20-1 and TRBJ2-7; no check of the table's D call, TRBD1, against the DNA was made. The CDR3 sequence runs 10 residues, both termini included. Germline values: CDR1 DFQATT, CDR2 SNEGSKA (reference sequence). CDR3 sequence: CSADRQGYEL.